These 5 T cell receptor beta chains share one sample of origin, sequenced in a study of graft-versus-host responses after intestinal transplantation. Profiling relied on immunoSEQ multiplex PCR, and the TCRdb table lists in-frame clones only, not all of them. This sample has 45,000 to 60,000 clones; roughly 95% occur once, and the top ten carry 0.23%. What these receptors recognize is not known. The sequenced sample was unstimulated CD8+ T cells sorted from spleen or lymph node cells, obtained before transplant. These receptors were taken from a human donor who was the organ donor for an intestinal transplant.

The chain uses TRBV29-1 and TRBJ2-7, with 10 bases fitting TRBD1. Germline CDR1 SQVTM, CDR2 ANQGSEA. The CDR3 has 16 residues. V was clipped by 3 bases and J by 3 bases; unmatched bases: 11. The DNA for the CDR3 is TGCAGCGTTGAGTCTTTATTGGGACAGGGGAACTACGAGCAGTACTTC. Amino acid sequence: CSVESLLGQGNYEQYF.

This clone was observed once. The rearrangement joins TRBV5-8 to TRBJ1-2; TRBD1 matches 10 bases. The CDR3 sequence is 16 residues long. The V segment lost 3 bases and the J segment 3 bases; nucleotides outside the gene matches: 8. The germline gives CDR1 SGHTS, CDR2 YDEGEE. CDR3 sequence: CASSSDRTGGYYGYTF. CDR3 sequence (DNA): TGTGCCAGCAGCTCCGACCGGACAGGGGGGTACTATGGCTACACCTTC.

This clone was observed a single time. The rearrangement joins TRBV11-2 to TRBJ2-7, with TRBD1 matching 8 bases. Per germline, CDR1 SGHAT and CDR2 FQNNGV. This CDR3 region has 16 residues. V shed 4 bases and J 2 bases; nucleotides not matched to a gene: 10. CDR3 sequence: CASSSLRTGIPYEQYF. The CDR3 DNA sequence: TGTGCCAGCAGCTCGCTACGGACAGGGATTCCCTACGAGCAGTACTTC.

The rearrangement links TRBV4-1 to TRBJ1-2, with D perhaps matching TRBD1 (5 bases). The CDR3 loop spans 15 amino acids. The V gene's germline CDR1 is MGHRA and CDR2 YSYEKL. V shed 0 bases and J shed 4 bases, with 12 bases lying between them. CDR3 residues: CASSQEGSGGYGYTF. CDR3 sequence (DNA): TGCGCCAGCAGCCAAGAGGGTAGTGGGGGCTATGGCTACACCTTC.

The chain carries TRBV6-5 and TRBJ1-2, with D hard to call. V was cut by 7 bases and J by 5 bases, with 11 bases left in between. The germline gives CDR1 MNHEY, CDR2 SVGAGI. The CDR3 sequence is 12 residues long. CDR3: CASTAGSYGYTF. CDR3 DNA sequence: TGTGCCAGCACTGCCGGGTCGTATGGCTACACCTTC.